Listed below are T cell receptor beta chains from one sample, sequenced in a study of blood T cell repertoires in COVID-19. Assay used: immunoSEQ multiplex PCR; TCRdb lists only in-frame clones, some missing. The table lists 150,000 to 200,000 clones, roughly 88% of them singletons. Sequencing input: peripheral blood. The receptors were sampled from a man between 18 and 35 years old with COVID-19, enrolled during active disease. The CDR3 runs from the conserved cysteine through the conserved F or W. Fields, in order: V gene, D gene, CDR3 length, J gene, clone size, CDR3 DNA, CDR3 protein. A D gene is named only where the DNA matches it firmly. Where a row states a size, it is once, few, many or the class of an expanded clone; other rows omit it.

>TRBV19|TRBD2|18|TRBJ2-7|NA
TGTGCCAGTAGTTCTCCGGGGACTAGCGGGAGGCCCTCCTACGAGCAGTACTTC
CASSSPGTSGRPSYEQYF
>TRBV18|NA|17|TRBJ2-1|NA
TGTGCCAGCTCACCACAGAAAGGGAGTAGCTCCTACAATGAGCAGTTCTTC
CASSPQKGSSSYNEQFF
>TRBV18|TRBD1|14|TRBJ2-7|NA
TGTGCCAGCTCACCTCAGGGGGCCGGTTACGAGCAGTACTTC
CASSPQGAGYEQYF
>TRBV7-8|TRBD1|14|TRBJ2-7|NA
TGTGCCAGCAGCCAATGGACAGGGGCCCACGAGCAGTACTTC
CASSQWTGAHEQYF
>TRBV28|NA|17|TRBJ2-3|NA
TGTGCCAGCAGCTCGCTTCGCGGAGGGATTAGAGCAGATACGCAGTATTTT
CASSSLRGGIRADTQYF
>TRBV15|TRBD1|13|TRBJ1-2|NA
TGTGCCACCAGCCGGGACAGGGCTTATGGCTACACCTTC
CATSRDRAYGYTF
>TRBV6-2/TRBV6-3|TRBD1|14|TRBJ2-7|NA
TGTGCCAGCAGTCGACAGGGGCCTTCCTACGAGCAGTACTTC
CASSRQGPSYEQYF
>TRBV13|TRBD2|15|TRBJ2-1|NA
TGTGCCAGCAGCTTAGATCTAGCGGGAATCAATGAGCAGTTCTTC
CASSLDLAGINEQFF
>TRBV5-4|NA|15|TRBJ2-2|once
TGTGCCAGCAGCCATGGACAGACGAACACCGGGGAGCTGTTTTTT
CASSHGQTNTGELFF
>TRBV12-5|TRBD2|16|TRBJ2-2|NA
TGTGCTAGTGGTTTGGTACAAGCGGGGATCACCGGGGAGCTGTTTTTT
CASGLVQAGITGELFF
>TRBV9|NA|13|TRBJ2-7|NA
TGTGCCAGCAGCGTAGTGTCAGGGGACGAGCAGTACTTC
CASSVVSGDEQYF
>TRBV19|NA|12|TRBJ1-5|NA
TGTGCCAGTAGCGAATTCCGGCAGCCCCAGCATTTT
CASSEFRQPQHF
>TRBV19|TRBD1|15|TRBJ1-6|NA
TGTGCCAGTAGTTCTCTGGACAGGGGGAATTCACCCCTCCACTTT
CASSSLDRGNSPLHF
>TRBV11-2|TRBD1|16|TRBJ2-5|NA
TGTGCCAGCAGCGCCTGGACAGGGGAAGCACAAGAGACCCAGTACTTC
CASSAWTGEAQETQYF